This T cell receptor beta chain came from a study of blood T cell repertoires in COVID-19. For the study at large: From T cells, B-cell-depleted T cells, or PBMCs came the material, which was cDNA or gDNA.

Method: immunoSEQ multiplex PCR; TCRdb's copy keeps in-frame clones and lacks some. The sample lists over 150,000 clones, just over 90% occurring once. Germline values: CDR1 SGHRS, CDR2 YFSETQ. The CDR3 runs 14 residues. Losses at the gene ends were 7 bases for V and 4 bases for J; bases not matched to a gene: 10. Seattle patient enrollment occurred during active infection, with longitudinal follow-up thereafter. This chain uses TRBV5-1 with TRBJ2-7; 8 bases fit TRBD2. The clonotype was recovered from a man aged 18 to 30 with COVID-19, enrolled during active disease. The sequenced material came from peripheral blood. The CDR3 DNA reads TGCGCCAGCGGGGCCGGGGGGGCACTTTACGAGCAGTACTTC. This translates into CASGAGGALYEQYF.